This T cell receptor beta chain derives from a study of cytomegalovirus exposure and HLA in healthy donors. The PCR made use of 60 Vbeta and 13 Jbeta primers. The protocol was immunoSEQ multiplex PCR, while the TCRdb copy is restricted to in-frame clones and leaves out a portion. The sample totals over 100,000 clones. Deletions cut 3 bases from V and 7 bases from J, with 10 bases between. This CDR3 spans 12 amino acids. CDR1 SGHRS and CDR2 YFSETQ come from the germline V gene. This chain connects TRBV5-1 to TRBJ1-1; no definite D call. The receptor comes from a man aged 35 to 55 in good health and CMV-seropositive. Sequences were obtained from PBMCs. The CDR3 bases are TGCGCCAGCAGCTACGACAAGAATGAAGCTTTCTTT. Encoded protein: CASSYDKNEAFF.